A single TCR beta chain is shown here with its context. How the authors handled the data: Amplification with reference gene primers provided the estimates of nucleated cell counts. Clones were sequenced by immunoSEQ multiplex PCR, and TCRdb holds only the in-frame ones, with some missing. The D gene and trimming were derived from the DNA, and the V and J assignments and clone size from that table. Found here are over 150,000 clones, 70% to 90% of them singletons; the top ten hold over 7%. This record comes from a study of blood T cell repertoires in COVID-19. Study-level information: COVID-19 samples from acute and convalescent phases originated in the United States, Italy and Spain. Sample material is recorded as cDNA or gDNA derived from T cells, B-cell-depleted T cells, or PBMCs.

Seattle patients were enrolled while actively infected and followed longitudinally. Germline CDR1 and CDR2: SQVTM and ANQGSEA. V lost 5 bases to trimming and J lost 7 bases; unmatched junction nucleotides: 11. The CDR3 consists of 15 residues. The chain employs TRBV29-1 and TRBJ2-1; 10 bases fit TRBD2. The specimen sequenced was peripheral blood. This TCR was recovered from a woman older than 75 with COVID-19, enrolled during active disease. CDR3 loop: CSVKLSSGSANEQFF. CDR3 DNA: TGCAGCGTTAAGCTCTCTAGCGGGAGTGCGAATGAGCAGTTCTTC.